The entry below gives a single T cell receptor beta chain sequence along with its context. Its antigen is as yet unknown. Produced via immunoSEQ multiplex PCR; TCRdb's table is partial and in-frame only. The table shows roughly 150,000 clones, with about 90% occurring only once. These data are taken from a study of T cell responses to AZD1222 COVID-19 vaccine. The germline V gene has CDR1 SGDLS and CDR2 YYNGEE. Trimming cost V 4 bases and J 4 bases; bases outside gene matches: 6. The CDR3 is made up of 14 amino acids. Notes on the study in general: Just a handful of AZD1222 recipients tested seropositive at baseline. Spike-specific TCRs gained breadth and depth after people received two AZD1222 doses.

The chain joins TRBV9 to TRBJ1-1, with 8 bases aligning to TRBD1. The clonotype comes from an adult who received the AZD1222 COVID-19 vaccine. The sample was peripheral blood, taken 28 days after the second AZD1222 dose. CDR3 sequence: CASSPLTGGTEAFF. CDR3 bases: TGTGCCAGCAGCCCTCTTACAGGGGGCACTGAAGCTTTCTTT.